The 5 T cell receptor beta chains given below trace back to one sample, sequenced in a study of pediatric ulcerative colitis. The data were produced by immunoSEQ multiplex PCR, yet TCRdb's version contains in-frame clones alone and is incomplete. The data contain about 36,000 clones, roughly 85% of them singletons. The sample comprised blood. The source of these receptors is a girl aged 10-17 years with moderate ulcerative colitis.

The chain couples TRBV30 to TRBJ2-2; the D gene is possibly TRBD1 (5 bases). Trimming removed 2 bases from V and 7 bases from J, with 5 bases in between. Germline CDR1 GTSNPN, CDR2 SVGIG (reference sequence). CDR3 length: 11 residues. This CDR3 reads CAWSQGGELFF. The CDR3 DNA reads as TGTGCCTGGAGTCAGGGCGGGGAGCTGTTTTTT.

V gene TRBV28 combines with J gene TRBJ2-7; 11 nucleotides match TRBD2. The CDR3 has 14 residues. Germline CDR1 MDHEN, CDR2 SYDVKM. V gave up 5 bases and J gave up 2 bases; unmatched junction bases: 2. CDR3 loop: CASSPGLAAYEQYF. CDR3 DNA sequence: TGTGCCAGCAGTCCGGGACTAGCGGCCTACGAGCAGTACTTC.

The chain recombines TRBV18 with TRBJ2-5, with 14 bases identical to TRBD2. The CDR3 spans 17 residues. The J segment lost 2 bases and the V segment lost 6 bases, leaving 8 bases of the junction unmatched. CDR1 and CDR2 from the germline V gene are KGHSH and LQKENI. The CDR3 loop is CASSPGLAGVFQETQYF. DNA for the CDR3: TGTGCCAGCTCTCCGGGACTAGCGGGAGTTTTTCAAGAGACCCAGTACTTC. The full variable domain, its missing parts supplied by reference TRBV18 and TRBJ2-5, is NAGVMQNPRHLVRRRGQEARLRCSPMKGHSHVYWYRQLPEEGLKFMVYLQKENIIDESGMPKERFSAEFPKEGPSILRIQQVVRGDSAAYFCASSPGLAGVFQETQYFGPGTRLLVL.

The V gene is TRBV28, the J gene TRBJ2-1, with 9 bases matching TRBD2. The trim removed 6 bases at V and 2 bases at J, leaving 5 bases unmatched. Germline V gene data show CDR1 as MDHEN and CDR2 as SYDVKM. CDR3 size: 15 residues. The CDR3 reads CASSVLAGTYNEQFF. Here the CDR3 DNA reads TGTGCCAGCAGCGTCCTAGCGGGGACCTACAATGAGCAGTTCTTC.

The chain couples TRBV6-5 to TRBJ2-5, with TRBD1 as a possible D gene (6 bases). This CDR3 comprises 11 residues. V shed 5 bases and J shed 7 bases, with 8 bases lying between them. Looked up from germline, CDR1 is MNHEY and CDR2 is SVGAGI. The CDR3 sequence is CASSTGLTQYF. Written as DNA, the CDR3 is TGTGCCAGCAGTACAGGGTTGACCCAGTACTTC.